The 6 T cell receptor beta chains below all came from one sample that was sequenced in a study of regulatory T cells in long-lasting Graves disease (dated by TCRdb to the early 2020s). Libraries were made using multiplex PCR. These reads were obtained on an Illumina HiSeq 4000. iRepertoire HTBI primers and Arm-PCR amplification of CDR3 regions were used to construct TCR beta libraries. TCRdb applied fastp at Q25 and MiXCR to the public reads, then kept only in-frame beta chains. Each CDR3 protein appears once, grouped with its most common genes and DNA. The sample data list approximately 440,000 distinct CDR3 sequences, and roughly 17% of these were observed just once. 10% to 15% of the sample rests with the top ten. According to the study, the label for this sample's time point signals: newly diagnosed GD, antithyroid drugs for less than 3 months. RNA was extracted from PBMCs in TRIzol for both TCR sequencing and RNA sequencing.

This sample also appeared in a second study, on T cells in Graves' hyperthyroidism and ophthalmopathy.

The input for sequencing was peripheral blood mononuclear cells (PBMCs), taken at new diagnosis, from a patient treated with antithyroid drugs. Receptors originate from a man aged 35 to 55 with Graves disease. Donor details come from another sample of the same person, matched by shared clones.

This clonotype was seen many times. The chain links TRBV2 to TRBJ2-2; 8 bases map to TRBD2. Germline CDR1 reads SNHLY; CDR2 reads FYNNEI. CDR3 length equals 15 residues. Trimming at V came to 7 bases and at J to 0 bases, leaving 4 bases not matched to a gene. CDR3 residues: CASNLAGANTGELFF. In nucleotides, the CDR3 is TGTGCCAGCAATCTAGCGGGTGCGAACACCGGGGAGCTGTTTTTT.

The CDR3 region has the DNA TGCAGTGCTAGAGATCCCGGACTTAGCAATCAGCCCCAGCATTTT. Translated, it gives CSARDPGLSNQPQHF. The chain combines TRBV20-1 with TRBJ1-5; D gene uncertain. Deletions cut 0 bases from V and 0 bases from J, with 9 bases between. The CDR3 runs 15 residues. Germline values: CDR1 DFQATT, CDR2 SNEGSKA (reference sequence).

The chain uses TRBV30 and TRBJ1-2; 10 positions match TRBD1. Germline CDR1 reads GTSNPN; CDR2 reads SVGIG (reference sequence). The CDR3 is 13 amino acids. The ends lost 6 bases at V and 4 bases at J; junction bases unmatched: 5. CDR3 nucleotide sequence: TGTGCCTGCCGGGACAGGGGATCCTATGGCTACACCTTC. It encodes CACRDRGSYGYTF.

There are a few counts of this clonotype. This chain links TRBV28 with TRBJ2-5; D not resolved. This CDR3 is 13 amino acids long. Trimming took off 2 bases at V and 5 bases at J, with 9 bases between the two ends. The germline gives CDR1 MDHEN, CDR2 SYDVKM. The CDR3 nucleotides are TGTGCCAGCAGTTTAAGGATACGGGAGACCCAGTACTTC. Its protein is CASSLRIRETQYF.

Many counts were recorded for this clonotype. The rearrangement joins TRBV12-3 or TRBV12-4 to TRBJ2-6; 11 bases map to TRBD1. After removal of 3 bases from V and 2 bases from J, the junction contained 3 bases not matched to a gene. The CDR3 loop spans 17 amino acids. The CDR3 protein is CASSLGTGGTGANVLTF. For the CDR3, the DNA is TGTGCCAGCAGTTTGGGGACAGGGGGAACTGGGGCCAACGTCCTGACTTTC.

This clonotype has ten or more counts. The V call is TRBV3-1, the J call TRBJ2-7; D not resolved. CDR3 length equals 15 residues. The ends were cut back, 6 bases at V and 0 bases at J, with 15 bases in the middle. CDR1 and CDR2 (germline): LGHDT, YNNKEL (reference sequence). This chain's CDR3 is CASSRHTATSYEQYF. As DNA, the CDR3 is TGTGCCAGCAGTCGCCATACTGCTACCTCCTACGAGCAGTACTTC.